This T cell receptor beta chain was sequenced during a study of CD8 T cells in Susac syndrome. Points from the study as a whole: The CD4+ T cell repertoires from Susac syndrome exhibited no clonal expansion.

Sequencing of TCR beta was performed on blood CD8+ T cells and on blood CD4+ T cells. Patients with Susac syndrome showed fulfilment of recently defined diagnostic criteria for definite or probable disease. As concerns this clonotype: Its antigen is unidentified.

The authors reverse transcribed roughly 0.45 to 1 ug RNA with random hexamers. TCRdb redid the calling of the immunoSEQ multiplex PCR reads with MiXCR, one entry per CDR3 protein. The sample has approximately 210,000 distinct CDR3 sequences; over 90% are singletons. Losses at the gene ends were 5 bases for V and 4 bases for J; bases not matched to a gene: 4. Germline lookup yields CDR1 LGHNA and CDR2 YSLEER. The CDR3 is 14 residues long. The chain employs TRBV4-3 and TRBJ2-2; TRBD1 matches 7 bases. The sequenced sample consisted of CD4+ T cells from PBMCs. This receptor was obtained from a human donor with Susac syndrome. CDR3 loop: CASSSDRATGELFF. CDR3 bases: TGCGCCAGCAGCTCTGACAGGGCCACCGGGGAGCTGTTTTTT.